This note documents a single T cell receptor beta chain sequence. The sample is drawn from a study of T-cell reconstitution after alpha-beta-depleted transplantation in children. The CDR3 consists of 14 residues. CDR1 GTSNPN and CDR2 SVGIG come from the germline V gene (reference sequence). V dropped 1 base and J dropped 0 bases, with 10 bases sitting between them. Unique molecular identifiers were incorporated when the TCRbeta library was constructed. TCRdb passed the PCR reads through MiXCR, listing each CDR3 protein once. This table holds about half a million distinct CDR3 sequences, around an eighth found once.

The material was PBMCs from the stem cell graft donor, obtained from the stem cell graft. This TCR came from a human donor who donated a stem cell graft to a child with combined immunodeficiency. This chain links TRBV30 with TRBJ2-7; D is perhaps TRBD1 (6 bases). The CDR3 loop is CAWSGDTISYEQYF. CDR3 nucleotides: TGTGCCTGGAGTGGGGACACAATCTCCTACGAGCAGTACTTC.